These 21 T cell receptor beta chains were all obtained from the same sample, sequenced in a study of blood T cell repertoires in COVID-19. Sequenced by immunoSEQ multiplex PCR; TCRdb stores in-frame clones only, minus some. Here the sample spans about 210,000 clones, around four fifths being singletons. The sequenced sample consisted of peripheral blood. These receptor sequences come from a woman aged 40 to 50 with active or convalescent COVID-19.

The CDR3 DNA follows: TGTGCCAGCAGTGACGGACCGGGACAGGGTCGGAATTCACCCCTCCACTTT. Translated, it gives CASSDGPGQGRNSPLHF. This chain uses TRBV6-1 with TRBJ1-6; 9 bases match TRBD1. The trim removed 3 bases at V and 7 bases at J, leaving 10 bases unmatched. CDR1 is MNHNS, CDR2 SASEGT, per germline. The CDR3 spans 17 residues.

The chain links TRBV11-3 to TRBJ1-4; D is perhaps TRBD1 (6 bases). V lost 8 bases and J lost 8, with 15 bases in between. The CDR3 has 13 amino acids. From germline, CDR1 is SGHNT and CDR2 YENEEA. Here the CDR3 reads CASERGSGEKLFF. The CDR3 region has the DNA TGTGCCAGCGAGAGGGGGAGCGGCGAAAAACTGTTTTTT.

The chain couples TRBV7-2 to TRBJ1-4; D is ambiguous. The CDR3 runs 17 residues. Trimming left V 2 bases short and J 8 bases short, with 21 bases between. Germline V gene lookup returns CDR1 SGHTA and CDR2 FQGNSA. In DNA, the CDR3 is TGTGCCAGCAGCTTATTTCCTTGGCAGACTGCCGGAGAAAAACTGTTTTTT. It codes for CASSLFPWQTAGEKLFF.

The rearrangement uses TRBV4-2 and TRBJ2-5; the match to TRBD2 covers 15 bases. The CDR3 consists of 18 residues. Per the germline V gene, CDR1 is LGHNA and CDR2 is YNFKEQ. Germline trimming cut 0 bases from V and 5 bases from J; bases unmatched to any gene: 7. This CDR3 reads CASSQEGGLAGGWETQYF. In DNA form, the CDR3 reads TGTGCCAGCAGCCAAGAAGGCGGACTAGCGGGGGGGTGGGAGACCCAGTACTTC.

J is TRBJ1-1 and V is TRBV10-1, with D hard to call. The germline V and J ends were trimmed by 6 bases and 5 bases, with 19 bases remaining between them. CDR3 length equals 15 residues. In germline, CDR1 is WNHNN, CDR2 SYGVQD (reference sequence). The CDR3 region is CASSAGTLGRTEAFF. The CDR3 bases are TGCGCCAGCAGCGCCGGAACTCTAGGAAGGACTGAAGCTTTCTTT.

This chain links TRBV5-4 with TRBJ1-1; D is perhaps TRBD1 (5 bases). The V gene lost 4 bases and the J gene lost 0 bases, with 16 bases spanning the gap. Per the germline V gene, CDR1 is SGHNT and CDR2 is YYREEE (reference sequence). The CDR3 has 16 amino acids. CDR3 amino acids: CASSEMQRQLNTEAFF. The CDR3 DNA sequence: TGTGCCAGCAGCGAGATGCAACGACAGCTGAACACTGAAGCTTTCTTT.

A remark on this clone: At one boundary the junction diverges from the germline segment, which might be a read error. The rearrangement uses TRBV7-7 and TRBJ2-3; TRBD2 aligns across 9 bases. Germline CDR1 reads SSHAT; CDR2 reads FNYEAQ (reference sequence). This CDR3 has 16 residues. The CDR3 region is CASSQVVSGGPDTQYF. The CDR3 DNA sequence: TGTGCTAGCAGCCAAGTGGTAAGCGGGGGGCCAGATACGCAGTATTTT.

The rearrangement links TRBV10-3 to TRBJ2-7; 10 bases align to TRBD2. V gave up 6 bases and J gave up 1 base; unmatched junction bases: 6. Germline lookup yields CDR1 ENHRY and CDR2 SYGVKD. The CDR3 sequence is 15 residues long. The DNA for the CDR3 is TGTGCCATCAGATGGACTAGCGGTGAGTCCTACGAGCAGTACTTC. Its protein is CAIRWTSGESYEQYF.

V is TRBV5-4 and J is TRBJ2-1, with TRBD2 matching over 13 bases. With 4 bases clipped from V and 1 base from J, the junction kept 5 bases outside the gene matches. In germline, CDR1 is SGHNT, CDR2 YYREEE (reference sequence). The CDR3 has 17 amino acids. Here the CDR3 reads CASSPTSGRQSYNEQFF. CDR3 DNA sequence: TGTGCCAGCAGCCCGACTAGCGGGAGGCAGTCCTACAATGAGCAGTTCTTC.

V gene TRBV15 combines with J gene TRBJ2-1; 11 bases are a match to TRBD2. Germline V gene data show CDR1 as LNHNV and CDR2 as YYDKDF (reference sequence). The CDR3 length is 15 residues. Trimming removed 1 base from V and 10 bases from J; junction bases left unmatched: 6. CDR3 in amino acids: CATSRVSLAGGEQFF. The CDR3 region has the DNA TGTGCCACCAGCAGAGTAAGTCTAGCGGGAGGCGAGCAGTTCTTC.

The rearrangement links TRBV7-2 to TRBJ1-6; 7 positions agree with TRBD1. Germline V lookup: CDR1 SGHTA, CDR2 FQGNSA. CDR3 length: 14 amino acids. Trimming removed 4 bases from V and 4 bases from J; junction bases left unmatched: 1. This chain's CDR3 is CASSSGQYNSPLHF. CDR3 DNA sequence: TGTGCCAGCAGCTCGGGACAGTATAATTCACCCCTCCACTTT.

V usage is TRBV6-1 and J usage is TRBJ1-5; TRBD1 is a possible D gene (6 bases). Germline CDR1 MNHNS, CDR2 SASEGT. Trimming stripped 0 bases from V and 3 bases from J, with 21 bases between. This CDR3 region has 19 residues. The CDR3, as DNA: TGTGCCAGCAGTGAAGCGCCTACCTATAACTACAGGGACAATCAGCCCCAGCATTTT. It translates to CASSEAPTYNYRDNQPQHF.

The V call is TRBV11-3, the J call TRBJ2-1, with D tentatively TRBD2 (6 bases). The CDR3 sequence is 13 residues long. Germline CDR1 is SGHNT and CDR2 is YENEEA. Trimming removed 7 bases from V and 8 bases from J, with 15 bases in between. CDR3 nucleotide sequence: TGTGCCAGCACCCTCATGCGGGGAGATGAGCAGTTCTTC. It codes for CASTLMRGDEQFF.

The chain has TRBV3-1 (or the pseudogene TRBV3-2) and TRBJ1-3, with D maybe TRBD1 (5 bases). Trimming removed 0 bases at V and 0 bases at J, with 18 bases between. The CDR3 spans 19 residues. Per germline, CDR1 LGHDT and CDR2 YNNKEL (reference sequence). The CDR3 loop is CASSQDWGPGHYSGNTIYF. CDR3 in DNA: TGTGCCAGCAGCCAAGATTGGGGCCCCGGACATTACTCTGGAAACACCATATATTTT.

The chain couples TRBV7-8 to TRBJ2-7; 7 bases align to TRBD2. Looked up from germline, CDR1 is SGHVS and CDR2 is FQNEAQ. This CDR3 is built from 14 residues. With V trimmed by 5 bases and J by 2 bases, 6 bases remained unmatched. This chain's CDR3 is CASSGSGDTYEQYF. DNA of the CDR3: TGTGCCAGCAGCGGGAGCGGGGATACCTACGAGCAGTACTTC.

This chain's CDR3 is CASTDLYTGTGDEKLFF. The DNA of the CDR3 is TGTGCCAGCACCGACCTATATACCGGGACAGGGGATGAAAAACTGTTTTTT. The chain uses TRBV27 and TRBJ1-4; 10 bases match TRBD1. The CDR3 runs to 17 residues. Germline V lookup: CDR1 MNHEY, CDR2 SMNVEV (reference sequence). With 7 bases clipped from V and 6 bases from J, the junction kept 14 bases outside the gene matches. The entire variable domain, with the rest obtained from reference TRBV27 and TRBJ1-4, is as follows: EAQVTQNPRYLITVTGKKLTVTCSQNMNHEYMSWYRQDPGLGLRQIYYSMNVEVTDKGDVPEGYKVSRKEKRNFPLILESPSPNQTSLYFCASTDLYTGTGDEKLFFGSGTQLSVL.

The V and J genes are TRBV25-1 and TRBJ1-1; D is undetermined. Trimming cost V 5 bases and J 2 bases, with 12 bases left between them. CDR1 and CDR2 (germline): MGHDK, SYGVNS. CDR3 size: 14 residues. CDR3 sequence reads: CASSTYRVNTEAFF. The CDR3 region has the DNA TGTGCCAGCAGTACGTACCGGGTAAACACTGAAGCTTTCTTT.

The CDR3 DNA is TGTGCCGTCGCCCCCCCACCGGGACAGGGGAACACCGGGGAGCTGTTTTTT. It codes for CAVAPPPGQGNTGELFF. The chain carries TRBV10-3 and TRBJ2-2, with TRBD1 matching over 9 bases. The V and J ends lost 11 bases and 1 base, in that order; junction bases with no gene match: 14. The CDR3 has 17 amino acids. Looked up from germline, CDR1 is ENHRY and CDR2 is SYGVKD.

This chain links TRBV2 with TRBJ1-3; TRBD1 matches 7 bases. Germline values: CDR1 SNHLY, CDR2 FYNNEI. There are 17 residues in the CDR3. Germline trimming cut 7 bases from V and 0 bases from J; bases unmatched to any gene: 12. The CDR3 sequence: CASNLQGPSSSGNTIYF. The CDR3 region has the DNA TGTGCCAGCAACTTACAGGGGCCGTCGAGCTCTGGAAACACCATATATTTT.

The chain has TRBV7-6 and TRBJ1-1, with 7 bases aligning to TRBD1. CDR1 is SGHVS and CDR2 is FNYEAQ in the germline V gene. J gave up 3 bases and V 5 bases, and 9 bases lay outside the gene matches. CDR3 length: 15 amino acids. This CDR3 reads CASSPYRGPDTEAFF. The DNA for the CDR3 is TGTGCCAGCAGCCCTTACAGGGGCCCGGACACTGAAGCTTTCTTT.

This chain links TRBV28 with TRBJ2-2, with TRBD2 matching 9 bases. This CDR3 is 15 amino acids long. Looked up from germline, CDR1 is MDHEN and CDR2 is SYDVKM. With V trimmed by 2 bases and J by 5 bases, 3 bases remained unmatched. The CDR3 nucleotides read TGTGCCAGCAGTTTACGCGGGGGGGCTACCGGGGAGCTGTTTTTT. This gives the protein CASSLRGGATGELFF.